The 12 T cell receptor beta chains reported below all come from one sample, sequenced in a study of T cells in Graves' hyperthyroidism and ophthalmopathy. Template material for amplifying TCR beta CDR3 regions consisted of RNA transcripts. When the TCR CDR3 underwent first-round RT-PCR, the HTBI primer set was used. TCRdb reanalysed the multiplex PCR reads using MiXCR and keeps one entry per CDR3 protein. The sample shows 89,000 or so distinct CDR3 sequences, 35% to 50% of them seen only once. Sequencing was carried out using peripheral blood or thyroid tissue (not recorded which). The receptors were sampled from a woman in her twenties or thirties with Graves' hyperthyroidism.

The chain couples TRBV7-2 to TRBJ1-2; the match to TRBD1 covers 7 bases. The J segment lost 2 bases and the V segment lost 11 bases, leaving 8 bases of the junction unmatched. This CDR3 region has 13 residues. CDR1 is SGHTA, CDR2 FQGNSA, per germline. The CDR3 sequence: CAWSGTANYGYTF. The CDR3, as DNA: TGTGCCTGGAGCGGGACAGCCAACTATGGCTACACCTTC.

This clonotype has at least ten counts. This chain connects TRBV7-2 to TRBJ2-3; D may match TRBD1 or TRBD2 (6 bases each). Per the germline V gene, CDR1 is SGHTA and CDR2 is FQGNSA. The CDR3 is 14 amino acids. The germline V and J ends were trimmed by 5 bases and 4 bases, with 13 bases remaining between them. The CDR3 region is CASSLEGEADTQYF. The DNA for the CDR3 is TGTGCCAGCAGCCTCGAGGGGGAGGCAGATACGCAGTATTTT.

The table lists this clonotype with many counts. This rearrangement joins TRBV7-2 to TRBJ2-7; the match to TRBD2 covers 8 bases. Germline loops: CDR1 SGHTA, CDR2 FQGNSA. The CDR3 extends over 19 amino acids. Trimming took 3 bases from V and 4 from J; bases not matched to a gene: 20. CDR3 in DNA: TGTGCCAGCAGCTTCAATATGGGATACCTCGGGAGGGTGGTATACGAGCAGTACTTC. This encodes CASSFNMGYLGRVVYEQYF. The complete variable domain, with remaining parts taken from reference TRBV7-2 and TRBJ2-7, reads GAGVSQSPSNKVTEKGKDVELRCDPISGHTALYWYRQSLGQGLEFLIYFQGNSAPDKSGLPSDRFSAERTGGSVSTLTIQRTQQEDSAVYLCASSFNMGYLGRVVYEQYFGPGTRLTVT.

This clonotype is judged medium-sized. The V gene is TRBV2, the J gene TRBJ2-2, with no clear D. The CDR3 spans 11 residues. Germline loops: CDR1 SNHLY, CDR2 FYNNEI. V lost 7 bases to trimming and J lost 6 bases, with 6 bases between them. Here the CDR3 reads CASIEAGELFF. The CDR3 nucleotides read TGTGCCAGCATCGAGGCCGGGGAGCTGTTTTTT.

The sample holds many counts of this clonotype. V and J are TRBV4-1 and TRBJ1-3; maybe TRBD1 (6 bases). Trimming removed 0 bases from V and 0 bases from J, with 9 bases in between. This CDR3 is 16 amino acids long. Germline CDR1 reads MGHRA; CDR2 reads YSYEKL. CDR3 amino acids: CASSQDEGGSGNTIYF. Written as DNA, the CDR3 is TGCGCCAGCAGCCAAGATGAGGGGGGCTCTGGAAACACCATATATTTT.

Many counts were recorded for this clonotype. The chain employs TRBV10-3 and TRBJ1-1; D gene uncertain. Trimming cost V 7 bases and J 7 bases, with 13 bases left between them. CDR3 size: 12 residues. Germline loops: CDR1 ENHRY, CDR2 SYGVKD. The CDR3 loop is CAIKEGGLEAFF. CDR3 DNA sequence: TGTGCCATCAAGGAAGGAGGACTTGAAGCTTTCTTT.

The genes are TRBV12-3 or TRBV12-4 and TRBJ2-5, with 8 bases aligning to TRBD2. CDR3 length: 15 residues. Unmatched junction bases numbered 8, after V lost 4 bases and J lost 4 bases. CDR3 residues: CASSWPGGFGETQYF. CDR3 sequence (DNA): TGTGCCAGCAGTTGGCCGGGAGGGTTTGGAGAGACCCAGTACTTC.

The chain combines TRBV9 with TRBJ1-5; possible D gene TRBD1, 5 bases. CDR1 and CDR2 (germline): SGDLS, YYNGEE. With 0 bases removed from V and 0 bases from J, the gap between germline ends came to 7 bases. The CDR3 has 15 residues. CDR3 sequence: CASSVGGYSNQPQHF. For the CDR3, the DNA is TGTGCCAGCAGCGTAGGGGGCTATAGCAATCAGCCCCAGCATTTT.

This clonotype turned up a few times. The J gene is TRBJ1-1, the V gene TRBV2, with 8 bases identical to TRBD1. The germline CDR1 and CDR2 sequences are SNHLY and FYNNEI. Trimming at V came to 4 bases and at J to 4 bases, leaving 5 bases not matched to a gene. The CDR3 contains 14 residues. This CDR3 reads CASSAVDRVTEAFF. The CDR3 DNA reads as TGTGCCAGCAGTGCTGTGGACAGGGTCACTGAAGCTTTCTTT.

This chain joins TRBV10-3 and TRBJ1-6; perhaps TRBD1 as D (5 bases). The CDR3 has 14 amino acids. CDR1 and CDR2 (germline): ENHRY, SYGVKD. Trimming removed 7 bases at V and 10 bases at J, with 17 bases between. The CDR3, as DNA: TGTGCCATCACCTACGGCGGGGCAGAATCACCCCTCCACTTT. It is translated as CAITYGGAESPLHF.

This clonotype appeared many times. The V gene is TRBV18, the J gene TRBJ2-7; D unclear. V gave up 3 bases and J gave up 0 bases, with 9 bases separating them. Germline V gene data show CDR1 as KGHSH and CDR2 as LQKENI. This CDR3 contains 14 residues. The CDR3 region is CASSPAGNSYEQYF. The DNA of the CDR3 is TGTGCCAGCTCACCGGCAGGAAACTCCTACGAGCAGTACTTC.

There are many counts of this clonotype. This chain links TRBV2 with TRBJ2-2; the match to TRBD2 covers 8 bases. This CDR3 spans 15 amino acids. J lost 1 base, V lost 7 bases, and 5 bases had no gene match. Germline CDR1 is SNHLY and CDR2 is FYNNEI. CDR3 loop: CASKQREWNTGELFF. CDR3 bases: TGTGCCAGCAAACAGCGGGAGTGGAACACCGGGGAGCTGTTTTTT.